This TCR beta chain is from a study of molecular identifiers for immune sequencing clone quantification. Findings and limits, study-wide: Effector cells kept over 97% of their molecules in clones above 20 RNA copies, while naive cells kept under 1% there. Investigators reportedly could detect spiked Jurkat TCR RNA from one cell among 980,000 or so naive cells.

TCRdb recomputed calls from the PCR reads with MiXCR, one row per CDR3 protein. The sample holds about 640,000 distinct CDR3 sequences; roughly 21% are singletons and the top ten take 0.85%. With respect to this clonotype: What it binds is unknown.

Trimming removed 2 bases from V and 7 bases from J, with 9 bases in between. Germline CDR1 reads SGHRS; CDR2 reads YFSETQ. This CDR3 has 13 amino acids. Between about 19,000 and 1,100,000 sorted cells, with 10%, 30% or 50% RNA, yielded naive CD8 libraries. The clonotype originates from a human donor in good health. Some libraries in this study had Jurkat cell RNA spiked in. The V gene is TRBV5-1, the J gene TRBJ2-2; D is ambiguous. The sample was naive CD8+ T cells from blood, with Jurkat cell RNA spiked in. Subset: FACS-sorted CD8+CD4-CCR7+CD45RA+ naive T cells. CDR3 in DNA: TGCGCCAGCAGCTTTGGCGCTGGCGGGGAGCTGTTTTTT. The encoded protein is CASSFGAGGELFF.